A selection of T cell receptor beta chains follows, all from one sample in a study of T-cell memory formation after mild COVID-19. One entry per CDR3 protein results from TCRdb running MiXCR on the 5' RACE reads. Of almost 45,000 distinct CDR3 sequences in the sample, around 6.6% were seen once. The sample consisted of PBMCs or a T cell subset sorted from them (not recorded which). Source of these receptors: an adult who had mild COVID-19 (a few samples of this study predate the infection). Cell type and time point are not known. Each CDR3 is given with its conserved first and last residue. D genes are given only for firm matches. Clone size is given for some rows only: seen once, a few or many times, or a class if the clone is expanded.

size	V	D	J	CDR3	DNA
many	TRBV5-1	.	TRBJ2-1	CASSVTLLGEQFF	TGCGCCAGCAGCGTGACCCTTTTGGGAGAACAGTTCTTC
few	TRBV6-6	TRBD1	TRBJ1-2	CASGDRGRLRDYGYTF	TGTGCCAGCGGGGACAGGGGGCGCCTACGGGATTATGGCTACACCTTC
many	TRBV24-1	TRBD1	TRBJ2-3	CATSDPGQGNTDTQYF	TGTGCCACCAGTGATCCCGGACAGGGGAACACAGATACGCAGTATTTT
few	TRBV5-1	.	TRBJ1-1	CASSLAERTLAFF	TGCGCCAGCAGCTTGGCGGAGAGGACGTTGGCTTTCTTT
many	TRBV27	.	TRBJ1-5	CASSWSGSNQPQHF	TGTGCCAGCAGTTGGTCGGGGAGCAATCAGCCCCAGCATTTT
many	TRBV20-1	TRBD1	TRBJ1-1	CSARGGQLVVAEAFF	TGCAGTGCTAGGGGGGGACAGCTCGTTGTGGCTGAAGCTTTCTTT
.	TRBV5-1	TRBD1	TRBJ1-4	CASSIAITGTGEEKLFF	TGCGCCAGCAGCATTGCGATAACCGGGACAGGGGAGGAAAAACTGTTTTTT
.	TRBV11-3	.	TRBJ2-1	CASSPATYNEQFF	TGTGCCAGCAGCCCCGCTACCTACAATGAGCAGTTCTTC
.	TRBV20-1	.	TRBJ1-2	CSARRTEGSYGYTF	TGCAGTGCCCGACGGACTGAGGGCTCCTATGGCTACACCTTC
.	TRBV5-4	TRBD2	TRBJ2-5	CASSLGPVLAGTRETQYF	TGTGCCAGCAGCTTGGGGCCGGTACTAGCGGGGACGAGAGAGACCCAGTACTTC
few	TRBV7-9	TRBD1	TRBJ1-2	CASSLGGRDRDYGYTF	TGTGCCAGCAGCTTAGGGGGCCGGGACAGGGACTATGGCTACACCTTC
many	TRBV24-1	TRBD2	TRBJ2-7	CATSDPGLRAEQYF	TGTGCCACCAGCGACCCGGGACTACGGGCCGAGCAGTACTTC
many	TRBV27	.	TRBJ1-2	CASSSPLRGRLGYTF	TGTGCCAGCAGTTCCCCACTCCGGGGCCGACTGGGCTACACCTTC
many	TRBV12-3/TRBV12-4	TRBD1	TRBJ1-2	CASRTGTGSGYGYTF	TGTGCCAGCAGAACCGGGACAGGCAGTGGGTATGGCTACACCTTC
.	TRBV7-2	TRBD1	TRBJ1-5	CASSWDSSNQPQHF	TGTGCCAGCAGCTGGGACAGTAGCAATCAGCCCCAGCATTTT
many	TRBV4-1	.	TRBJ1-2	CASSQESRPLYGYTF	TGCGCCAGCAGCCAAGAGTCTCGGCCGTTGTATGGCTACACCTTC
few	TRBV10-3	TRBD1	TRBJ1-1	CAINDRAGDTEAFF	TGTGCCATCAACGACAGGGCCGGGGACACTGAAGCTTTCTTT
.	TRBV29-1	.	TRBJ1-2	CSVEGGQRGGYTF	TGCAGCGTTGAAGGGGGGCAGCGGGGCGGCTACACCTTC
many	TRBV9	TRBD1	TRBJ2-7	CASSGGQGANEQYF	TGTGCCAGCAGCGGTGGACAGGGGGCGAACGAGCAGTACTTC
many	TRBV7-9	.	TRBJ2-4	CASSIISLAKNIQYF	TGTGCCAGCAGCATCATCTCTCTAGCCAAAAACATTCAGTACTTC
.	TRBV20-1	TRBD1	TRBJ1-1	CSARGGAQGGAEAFF	TGCAGTGCTAGAGGGGGTGCACAGGGGGGCGCTGAAGCTTTCTTT
many	TRBV20-1	.	TRBJ1-5	CSAREGGFNQPQHF	TGCAGTGCTAGAGAGGGTGGGTTCAATCAGCCCCAGCATTTT
few	TRBV20-1	.	TRBJ2-5	CSARGMQETQYF	TGCAGTGCTAGAGGGATGCAAGAGACCCAGTACTTC
few	TRBV7-2	.	TRBJ2-7	CASSPRQGGRNEQYF	TGTGCCAGCAGCCCGCGACAGGGAGGAAGAAACGAGCAGTACTTC
many	TRBV24-1	TRBD1	TRBJ1-2	CATRQGDHYGYTF	TGTGCCACAAGACAGGGCGACCACTATGGCTACACCTTC
few	TRBV2	TRBD2	TRBJ2-7	CASSEGKAGGYYEQYF	TGTGCCAGCAGTGAAGGGAAGGCGGGGGGGTACTACGAGCAGTACTTC
.	TRBV19	.	TRBJ2-5	CASRAEQLAAETQYF	TGTGCCAGTAGAGCCGAGCAGCTAGCCGCGGAGACCCAGTACTTC
many	TRBV5-1	.	TRBJ2-5	CASSLAPRQFQYF	TGCGCCAGCAGCTTGGCCCCGCGGCAGTTCCAGTACTTC
few	TRBV5-1	TRBD1	TRBJ2-2	CASRRVTGDTGELFF	TGCGCCAGCAGGAGGGTGACAGGGGACACCGGGGAGCTGTTTTTT
many	TRBV4-2	.	TRBJ1-5	CASSQERGGNQPQHF	TGTGCCAGCAGCCAAGAACGGGGCGGCAATCAGCCCCAGCATTTT
.	TRBV27	.	TRBJ1-2	CASRISLGRGPGYTF	TGTGCCAGCAGAATATCCCTGGGGCGGGGACCTGGCTACACCTTC
many	TRBV11-2	.	TRBJ2-1	CASSLRGLGEQFF	TGTGCCAGCAGCTTGAGGGGGTTAGGTGAGCAGTTCTTC
.	TRBV7-2	.	TRBJ2-5	CASSLAHRETQYF	TGTGCCAGCAGCTTAGCCCATAGGGAGACCCAGTACTTC
many	TRBV4-2	TRBD1	TRBJ2-5	CASSQGQGAVEPQETQYF	TGTGCCAGCAGCCAAGGACAGGGGGCGGTGGAACCCCAAGAGACCCAGTACTTC
many	TRBV7-2	TRBD2	TRBJ2-7	CASSLSGTSGFPYEQYF	TGTGCCAGCAGTTTATCCGGGACTAGCGGCTTCCCTTACGAGCAGTACTTC
few	TRBV3-1	.	TRBJ1-2	CASSQDQTAYGYTF	TGTGCCAGCAGCCAAGATCAGACAGCATATGGCTACACCTTC
many	TRBV7-2	.	TRBJ1-1	CASSLSAQGYTEAFF	TGTGCCAGCAGCTTGAGTGCCCAAGGGTACACTGAAGCTTTCTTT
few	TRBV11-3	.	TRBJ2-3	CASSLGRGAMDTQYF	TGTGCCAGCAGCTTAGGCCGGGGGGCCATGGATACGCAGTATTTT
.	TRBV7-9	.	TRBJ2-1	CASSLFSYNEQFF	TGTGCCAGCAGCTTATTCTCCTACAATGAGCAGTTCTTC
.	TRBV7-3	TRBD1	TRBJ2-2	CASSQGAGELFF	TGTGCCAGCAGCCAGGGGGCCGGGGAGCTGTTTTTT